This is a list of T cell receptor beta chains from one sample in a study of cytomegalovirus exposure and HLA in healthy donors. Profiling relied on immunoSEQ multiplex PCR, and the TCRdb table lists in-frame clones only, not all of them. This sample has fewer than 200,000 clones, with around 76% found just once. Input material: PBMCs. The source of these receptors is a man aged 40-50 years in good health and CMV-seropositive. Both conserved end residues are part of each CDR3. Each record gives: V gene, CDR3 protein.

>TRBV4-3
CANAWGETGELFF
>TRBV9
CASSPPGPGGGNTEAFF
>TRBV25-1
CASSEYVAGRPNTEAFF
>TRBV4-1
CASSQRYATEQYF
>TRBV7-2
CASSLGGTSGELFF
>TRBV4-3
CASSQAGGGNTIYF
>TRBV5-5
CASSAEPGLPPYEQYF
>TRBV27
CASSLFGKTRDTQYF
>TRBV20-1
CSARAGEQYF
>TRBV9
CASSQVGGKETQYF
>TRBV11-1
CASSFSLGTEDTEAFF
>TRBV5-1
CASSVDGQNTEAFF
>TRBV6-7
CASSPPGGMVTDTQYF
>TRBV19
CASIEGENPEAFF
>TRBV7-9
CASSSDPGLAPYTGELFF
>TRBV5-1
CASTPERGRGGYTF
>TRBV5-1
CASSPRTGATAADYGYTF
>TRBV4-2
CASSQVAVDTQYF
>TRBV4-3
CASSQEGATSWEKLFF
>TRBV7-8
CASSGLAGGPVYNEQFF
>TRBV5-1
CASSLRGQETQYF
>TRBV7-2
CASSLVSGNTEAFF
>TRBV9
CASSGQQNTGELFF
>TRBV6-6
CASSYDNMNTEAFF
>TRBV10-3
CAISGGEGSINSPLHF
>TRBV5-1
CASSPAGGASGNTIYF
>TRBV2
CATRQGPSYEQYF
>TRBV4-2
CASSQGGRGYTF
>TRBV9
CASSVAGETQYF
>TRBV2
CASSELKTLNQPQHF
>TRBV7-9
CASSWGGVREQYF
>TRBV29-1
CSGRTGAVTGELFF
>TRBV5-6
CASSLVSTGGSGYTF
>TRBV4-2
CASSQEGGYTF
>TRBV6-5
CASSQGTNVLTF
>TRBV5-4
CASSFRGADSYEQYF
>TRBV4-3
CASSQGDSGNTIYF